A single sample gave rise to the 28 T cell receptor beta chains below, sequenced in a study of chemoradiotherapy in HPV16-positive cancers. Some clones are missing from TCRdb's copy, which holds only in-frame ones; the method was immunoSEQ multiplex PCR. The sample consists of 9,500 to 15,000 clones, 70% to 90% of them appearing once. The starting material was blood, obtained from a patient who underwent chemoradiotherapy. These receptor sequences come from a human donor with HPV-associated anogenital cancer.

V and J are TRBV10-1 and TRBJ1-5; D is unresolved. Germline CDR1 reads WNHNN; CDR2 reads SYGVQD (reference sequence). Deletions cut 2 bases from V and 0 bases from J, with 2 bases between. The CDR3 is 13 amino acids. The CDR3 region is CASSENSNQPQHF. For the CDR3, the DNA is TGCGCCAGCAGTGAGAATAGCAATCAGCCCCAGCATTTT.

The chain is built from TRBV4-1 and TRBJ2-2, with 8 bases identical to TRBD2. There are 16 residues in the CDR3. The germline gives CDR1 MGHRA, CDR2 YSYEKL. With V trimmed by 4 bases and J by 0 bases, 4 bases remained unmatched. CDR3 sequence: CASSPTSGPNTGELFF. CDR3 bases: TGCGCCAGCAGCCCAACTAGCGGCCCGAACACCGGGGAGCTGTTTTTT.

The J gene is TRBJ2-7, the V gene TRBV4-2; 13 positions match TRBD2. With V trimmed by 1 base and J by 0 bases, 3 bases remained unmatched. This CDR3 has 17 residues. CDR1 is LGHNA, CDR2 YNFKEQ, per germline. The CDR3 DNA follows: TGTGCCAGCAGCCAAGGGACTAGCGGGGGAGGCTCCTACGAGCAGTACTTC. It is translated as CASSQGTSGGGSYEQYF.

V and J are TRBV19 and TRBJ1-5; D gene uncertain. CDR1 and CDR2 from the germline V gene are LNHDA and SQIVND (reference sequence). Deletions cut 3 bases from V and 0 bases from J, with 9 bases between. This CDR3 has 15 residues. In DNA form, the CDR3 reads TGTGCCAGTAGTATTTGGGGTACTAGCAATCAGCCCCAGCATTTT. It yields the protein CASSIWGTSNQPQHF. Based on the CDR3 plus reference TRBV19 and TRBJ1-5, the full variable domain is DGGITQSPKYLFRKEGQNVTLSCEQNLNHDAMYWYRQDPGQGLRLIYYSQIVNDFQKGDIAEGYSVSREKKESFPLTVTSAQKNPTAFYLCASSIWGTSNQPQHFGDGTRLSIL.

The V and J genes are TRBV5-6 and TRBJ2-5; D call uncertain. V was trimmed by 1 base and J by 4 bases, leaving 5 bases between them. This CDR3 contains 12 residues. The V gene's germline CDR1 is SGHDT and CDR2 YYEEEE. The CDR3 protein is CASSLTRETQYF. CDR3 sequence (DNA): TGTGCCAGCAGCTTGACGCGAGAGACCCAGTACTTC.

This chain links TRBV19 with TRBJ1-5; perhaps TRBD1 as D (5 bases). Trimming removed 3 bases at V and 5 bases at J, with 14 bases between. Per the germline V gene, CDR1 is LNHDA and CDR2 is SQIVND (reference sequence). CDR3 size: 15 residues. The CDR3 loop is CASSIEGIPYQPQHF. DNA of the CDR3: TGTGCCAGTAGTATTGAGGGGATTCCATATCAGCCCCAGCATTTT. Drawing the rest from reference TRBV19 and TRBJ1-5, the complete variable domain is DGGITQSPKYLFRKEGQNVTLSCEQNLNHDAMYWYRQDPGQGLRLIYYSQIVNDFQKGDIAEGYSVSREKKESFPLTVTSAQKNPTAFYLCASSIEGIPYQPQHFGDGTRLSIL.

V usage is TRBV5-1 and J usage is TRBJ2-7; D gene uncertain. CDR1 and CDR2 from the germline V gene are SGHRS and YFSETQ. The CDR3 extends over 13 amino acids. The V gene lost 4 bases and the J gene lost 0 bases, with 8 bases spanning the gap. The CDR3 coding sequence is TGCGCCAGCAGCGGATCGAGCTCCTACGAGCAGTACTTC. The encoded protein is CASSGSSSYEQYF.

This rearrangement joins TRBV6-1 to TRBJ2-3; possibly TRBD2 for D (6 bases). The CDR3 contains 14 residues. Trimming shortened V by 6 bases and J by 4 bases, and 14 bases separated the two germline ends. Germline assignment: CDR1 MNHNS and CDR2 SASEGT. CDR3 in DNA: TGTGCCAGCAGCGCCGGGACTCAACCAGATACGCAGTATTTT. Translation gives CASSAGTQPDTQYF.

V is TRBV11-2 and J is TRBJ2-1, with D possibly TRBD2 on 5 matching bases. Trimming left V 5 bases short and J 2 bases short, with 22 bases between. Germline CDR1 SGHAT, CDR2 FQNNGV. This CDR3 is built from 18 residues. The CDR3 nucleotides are TGTGCCAGCAGCCTCGCCGAAAAGGGAGATGCCGCCTACAATGAGCAGTTCTTC. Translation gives CASSLAEKGDAAYNEQFF.

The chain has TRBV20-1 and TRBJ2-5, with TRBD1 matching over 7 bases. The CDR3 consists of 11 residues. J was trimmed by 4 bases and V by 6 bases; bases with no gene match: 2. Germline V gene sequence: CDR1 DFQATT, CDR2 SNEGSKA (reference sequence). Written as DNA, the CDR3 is TGCAGTGCCGGGACAGCAGAGACCCAGTACTTC. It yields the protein CSAGTAETQYF.

CDR3 in DNA: TGTGCCAGCTCCCTTCCGGGGCGTGCCTACGAGCAGTACTTC. It encodes CASSLPGRAYEQYF. J is TRBJ2-7 and V is TRBV18, with D perhaps given as TRBD1 or TRBD2 (5 bases each). Trimming removed 6 bases at V and 2 bases at J, with 14 bases between. Looked up from germline, CDR1 is KGHSH and CDR2 is LQKENI. This CDR3 is 14 amino acids long.

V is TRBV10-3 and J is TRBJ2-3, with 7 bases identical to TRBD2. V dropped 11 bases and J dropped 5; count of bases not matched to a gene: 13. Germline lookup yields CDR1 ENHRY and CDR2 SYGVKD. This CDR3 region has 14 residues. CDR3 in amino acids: CASERGPRGDTQYF. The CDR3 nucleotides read TGTGCCTCCGAGCGGGGTCCCCGGGGAGATACGCAGTATTTT.

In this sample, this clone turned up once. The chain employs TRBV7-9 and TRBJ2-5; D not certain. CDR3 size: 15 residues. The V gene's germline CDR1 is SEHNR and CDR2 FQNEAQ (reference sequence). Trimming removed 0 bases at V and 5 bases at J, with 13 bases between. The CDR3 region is CASSLARHARETQYF. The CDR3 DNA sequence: TGTGCCAGCAGCTTAGCCAGGCACGCCAGGGAGACCCAGTACTTC.

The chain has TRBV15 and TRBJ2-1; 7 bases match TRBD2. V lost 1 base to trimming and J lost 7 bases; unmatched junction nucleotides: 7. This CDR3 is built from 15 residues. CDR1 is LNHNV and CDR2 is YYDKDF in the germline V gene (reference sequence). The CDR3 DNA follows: TGTGCCACCAGCAGAGTGAGCGGGGCAGGGAATGAGCAGTTCTTC. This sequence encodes CATSRVSGAGNEQFF.

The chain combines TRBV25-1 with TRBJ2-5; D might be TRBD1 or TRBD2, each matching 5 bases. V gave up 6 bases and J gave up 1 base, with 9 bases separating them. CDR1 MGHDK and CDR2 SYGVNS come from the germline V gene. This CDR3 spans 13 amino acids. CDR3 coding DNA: TGTGCCAGCAGCCGGGGCGTCCAAGAGACCCAGTACTTC. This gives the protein CASSRGVQETQYF. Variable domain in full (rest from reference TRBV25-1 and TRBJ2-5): EADIYQTPRYLVIGTGKKITLECSQTMGHDKMYWYQQDPGMELHLIHYSYGVNSTEKGDLSSESTVSRIRTEHFPLTLESARPSHTSQYLCASSRGVQETQYFGPGTRLLVL.

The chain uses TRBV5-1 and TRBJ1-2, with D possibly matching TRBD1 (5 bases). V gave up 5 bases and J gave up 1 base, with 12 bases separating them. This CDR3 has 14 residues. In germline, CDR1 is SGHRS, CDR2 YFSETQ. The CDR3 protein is CASRTGQGNYGYTF. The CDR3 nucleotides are TGCGCCAGCAGGACCGGTCAGGGTAACTATGGCTACACCTTC.

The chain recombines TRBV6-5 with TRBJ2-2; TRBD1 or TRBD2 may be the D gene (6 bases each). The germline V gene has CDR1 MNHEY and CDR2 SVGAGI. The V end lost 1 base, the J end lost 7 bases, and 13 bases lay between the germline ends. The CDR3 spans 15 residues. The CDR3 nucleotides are TGTGCCAGCAGTTACTGGGGGGCGCAGGACGGGGAGCTGTTTTTT. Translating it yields CASSYWGAQDGELFF.

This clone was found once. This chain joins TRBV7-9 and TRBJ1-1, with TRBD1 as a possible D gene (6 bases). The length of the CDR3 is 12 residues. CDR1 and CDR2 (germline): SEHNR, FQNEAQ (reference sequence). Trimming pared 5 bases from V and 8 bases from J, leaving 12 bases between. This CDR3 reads CASSTGGQEAFF. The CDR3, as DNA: TGTGCCAGCAGCACGGGCGGACAGGAAGCTTTCTTT. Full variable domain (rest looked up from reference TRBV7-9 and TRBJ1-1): DTGVSQNPRHKITKRGQNVTFRCDPISEHNRLYWYRQTLGQGPEFLTYFQNEAQLEKSRLLSDRFSAERPKGSFSTLEIQRTEQGDSAMYLCASSTGGQEAFFGQGTRLTVV.

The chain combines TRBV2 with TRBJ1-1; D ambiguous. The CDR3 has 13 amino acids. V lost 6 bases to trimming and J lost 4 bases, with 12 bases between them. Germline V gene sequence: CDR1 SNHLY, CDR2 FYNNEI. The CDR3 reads CASRRDRATEAFF. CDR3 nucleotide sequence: TGTGCCAGCAGGCGGGATAGGGCCACTGAAGCTTTCTTT.

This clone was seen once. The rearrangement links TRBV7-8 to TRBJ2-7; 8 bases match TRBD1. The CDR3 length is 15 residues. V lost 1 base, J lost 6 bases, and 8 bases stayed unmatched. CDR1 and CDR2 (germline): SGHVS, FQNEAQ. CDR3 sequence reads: CASSLDETGVSEQYF. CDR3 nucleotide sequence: TGTGCCAGCAGCTTAGATGAGACAGGGGTTTCCGAGCAGTACTTC.

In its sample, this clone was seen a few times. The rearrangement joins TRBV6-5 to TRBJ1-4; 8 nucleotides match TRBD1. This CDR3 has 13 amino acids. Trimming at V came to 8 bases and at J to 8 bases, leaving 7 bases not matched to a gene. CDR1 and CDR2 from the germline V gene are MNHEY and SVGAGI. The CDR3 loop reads CASLRQGSEKLFF. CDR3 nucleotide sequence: TGTGCCAGCCTCCGACAGGGGTCCGAAAAACTGTTTTTT.

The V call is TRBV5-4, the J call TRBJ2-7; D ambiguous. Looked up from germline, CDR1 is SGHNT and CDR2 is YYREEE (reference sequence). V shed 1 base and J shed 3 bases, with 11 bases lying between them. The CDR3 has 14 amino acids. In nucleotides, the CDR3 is TGTGCCAGCAGCTTGTGGGGTCTCGTCTACGAGCAGTACTTC. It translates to CASSLWGLVYEQYF.

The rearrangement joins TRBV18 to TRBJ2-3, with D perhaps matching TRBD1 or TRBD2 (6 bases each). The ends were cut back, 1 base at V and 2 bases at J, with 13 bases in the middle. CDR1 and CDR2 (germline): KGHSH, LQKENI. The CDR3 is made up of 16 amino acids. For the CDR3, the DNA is TGTGCCAGCTCACCACTACCGAGGGGGGACACAGATACGCAGTATTTT. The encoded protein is CASSPLPRGDTDTQYF.

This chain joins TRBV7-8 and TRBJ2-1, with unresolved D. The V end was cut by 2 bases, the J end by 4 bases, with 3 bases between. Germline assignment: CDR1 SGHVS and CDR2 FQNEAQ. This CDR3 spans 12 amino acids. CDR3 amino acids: CASSLTYNEQFF. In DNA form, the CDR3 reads TGTGCCAGCAGCTTAACATACAATGAGCAGTTCTTC.

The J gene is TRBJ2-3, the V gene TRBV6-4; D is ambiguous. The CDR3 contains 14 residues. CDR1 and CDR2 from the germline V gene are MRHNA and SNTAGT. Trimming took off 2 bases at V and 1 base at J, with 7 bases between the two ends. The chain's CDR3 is CASSDVAGTDTQYF. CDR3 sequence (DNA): TGTGCCAGCAGTGACGTGGCGGGCACAGATACGCAGTATTTT.

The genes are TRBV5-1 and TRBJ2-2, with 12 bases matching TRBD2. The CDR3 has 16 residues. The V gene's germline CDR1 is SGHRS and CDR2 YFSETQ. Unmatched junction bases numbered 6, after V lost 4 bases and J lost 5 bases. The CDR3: CASSVTSGGDTGELFF. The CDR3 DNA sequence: TGCGCCAGCAGCGTGACTAGCGGGGGAGATACCGGGGAGCTGTTTTTT.

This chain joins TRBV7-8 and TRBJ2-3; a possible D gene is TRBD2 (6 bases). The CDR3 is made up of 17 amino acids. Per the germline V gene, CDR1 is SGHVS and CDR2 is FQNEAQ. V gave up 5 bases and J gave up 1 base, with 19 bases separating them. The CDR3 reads CASSRRTTTEGTDTQYF. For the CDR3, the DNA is TGTGCCAGCAGCAGAAGGACTACCACGGAGGGCACAGATACGCAGTATTTT. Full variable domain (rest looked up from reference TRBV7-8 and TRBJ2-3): GAGVSQSPRYKVAKRGQDVALRCDPISGHVSLFWYQQALGQGPEFLTYFQNEAQLDKSGLPSDRFFAERPEGSVSTLKIQRTQQEDSAVYLCASSRRTTTEGTDTQYFGPGTRLTVL.

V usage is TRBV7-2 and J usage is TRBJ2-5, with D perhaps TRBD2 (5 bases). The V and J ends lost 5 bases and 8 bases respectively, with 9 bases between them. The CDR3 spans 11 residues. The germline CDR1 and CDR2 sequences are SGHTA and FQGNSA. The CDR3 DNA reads TGTGCCAGCAGCCCCGGGAATACCCAGTACTTC. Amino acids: CASSPGNTQYF.